The rows below give T cell receptor beta chains drawn from one sample of a study of CD8 T cells in Susac syndrome. TCRdb called the immunoSEQ multiplex PCR reads again in MiXCR, with one record for every CDR3 protein. This table has about 160,000 distinct CDR3 sequences, around 93% appearing once. The sample was CD4+ T cells from PBMCs. The receptors were sampled from a human donor in good health. The CDR3 runs from the conserved cysteine through the conserved F or W. D genes are given only for firm matches. Part of the rows lack a size; the others show once, few, many or a class for expanded clones.

abundance: NA
d_gene: NA
v_gene: TRBV2
j_gene: TRBJ1-1
CDR3aa: CASSEAREAPNTEAFF
CDR3nt: TGTGCCAGCAGTGAAGCGCGAGAGGCTCCGAACACTGAAGCTTTCTTT

abundance: once
d_gene: TRBD2
v_gene: TRBV20-1
j_gene: TRBJ2-5
CDR3aa: CSAPVGGWYQETQYF
CDR3nt: TGCAGTGCTCCGGTGGGGGGGTGGTACCAAGAGACCCAGTACTTC

abundance: NA
d_gene: NA
v_gene: TRBV19
j_gene: TRBJ2-2
CDR3aa: CASSISFWTYTGELFF
CDR3nt: TGTGCCAGTAGCATATCATTTTGGACGTACACCGGGGAGCTGTTTTTT

abundance: NA
d_gene: NA
v_gene: TRBV7-8
j_gene: TRBJ1-4
CDR3aa: CASSAKTALNEKLFF
CDR3nt: TGTGCCAGCAGCGCTAAGACAGCCCTAAATGAAAAACTGTTTTTT

abundance: NA
d_gene: NA
v_gene: TRBV12-3/TRBV12-4
j_gene: TRBJ1-6
CDR3aa: CASKGQEAYNSPLHF
CDR3nt: TGTGCCAGCAAGGGGCAGGAGGCCTATAATTCACCCCTCCACTTT

abundance: NA
d_gene: NA
v_gene: TRBV7-2
j_gene: TRBJ2-3
CDR3aa: CASSLDATDTQYF
CDR3nt: TGTGCCAGCAGCTTAGACGCCACAGATACGCAGTATTTT

abundance: NA
d_gene: NA
v_gene: TRBV4-1
j_gene: TRBJ1-1
CDR3aa: CASSQVPGKNTEAFF
CDR3nt: TGCGCCAGCAGCCAAGTACCAGGGAAGAACACTGAAGCTTTCTTT

abundance: NA
d_gene: NA
v_gene: TRBV12-3/TRBV12-4
j_gene: TRBJ1-2
CDR3aa: CASQAGLYGYTF
CDR3nt: TGTGCCAGTCAGGCCGGGCTCTATGGCTACACCTTC

abundance: NA
d_gene: NA
v_gene: TRBV6-1
j_gene: TRBJ1-5
CDR3aa: CASREGPGFGPQHF
CDR3nt: TGTGCCAGCCGAGAAGGGCCGGGTTTTGGACCCCAGCATTTT

abundance: NA
d_gene: NA
v_gene: TRBV29-1
j_gene: TRBJ1-1
CDR3aa: CSVIMNTEAFF
CDR3nt: TGCAGCGTCATCATGAACACTGAAGCTTTCTTT

abundance: NA
d_gene: TRBD1
v_gene: TRBV10-3
j_gene: TRBJ2-1
CDR3aa: CAITGQGNEQFF
CDR3nt: TGTGCCATCACGGGACAGGGCAATGAGCAGTTCTTC

abundance: NA
d_gene: NA
v_gene: TRBV29-1
j_gene: TRBJ2-7
CDR3aa: CSAWAGAGNIEQYF
CDR3nt: TGCAGCGCCTGGGCGGGGGCGGGTAATATCGAGCAGTACTTC

abundance: NA
d_gene: NA
v_gene: TRBV12-3/TRBV12-4
j_gene: TRBJ1-1
CDR3aa: CASSFTDTEAFF
CDR3nt: TGTGCCAGCAGTTTCACGGACACTGAAGCTTTCTTT

abundance: NA
d_gene: NA
v_gene: TRBV14
j_gene: TRBJ1-1
CDR3aa: CASTHSGDTEAFF
CDR3nt: TGTGCCAGCACCCATTCCGGGGACACTGAAGCTTTCTTT

abundance: NA
d_gene: NA
v_gene: TRBV19
j_gene: TRBJ1-1
CDR3aa: CASSSRRGNTEAFF
CDR3nt: TGTGCCAGTAGTTCGCGGCGGGGGAACACTGAAGCTTTCTTT

abundance: NA
d_gene: TRBD2
v_gene: TRBV20-1
j_gene: TRBJ2-5
CDR3aa: CSAPSGGEETQYF
CDR3nt: TGCAGTGCCCCTAGCGGGGGGGAAGAGACCCAGTACTTC